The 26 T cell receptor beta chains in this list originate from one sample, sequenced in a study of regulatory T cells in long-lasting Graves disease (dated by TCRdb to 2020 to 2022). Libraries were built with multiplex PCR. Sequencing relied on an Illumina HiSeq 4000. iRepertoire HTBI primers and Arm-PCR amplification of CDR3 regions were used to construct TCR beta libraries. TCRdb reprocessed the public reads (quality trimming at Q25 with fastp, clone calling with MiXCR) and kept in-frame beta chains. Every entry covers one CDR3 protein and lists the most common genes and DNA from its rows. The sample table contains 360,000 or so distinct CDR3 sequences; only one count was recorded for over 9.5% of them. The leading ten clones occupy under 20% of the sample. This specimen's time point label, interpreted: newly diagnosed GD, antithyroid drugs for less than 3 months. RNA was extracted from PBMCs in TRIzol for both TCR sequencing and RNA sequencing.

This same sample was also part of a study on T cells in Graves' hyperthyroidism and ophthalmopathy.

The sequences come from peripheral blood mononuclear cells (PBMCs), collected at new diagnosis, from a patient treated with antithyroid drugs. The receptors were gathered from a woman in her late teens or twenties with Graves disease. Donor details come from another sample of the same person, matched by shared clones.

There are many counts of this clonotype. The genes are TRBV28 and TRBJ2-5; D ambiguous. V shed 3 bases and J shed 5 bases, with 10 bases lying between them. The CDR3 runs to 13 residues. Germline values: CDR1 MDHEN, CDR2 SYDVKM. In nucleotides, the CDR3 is TGTGCCAGCAGTTTGTCACGGGCGGAGACCCAGTACTTC. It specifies CASSLSRAETQYF. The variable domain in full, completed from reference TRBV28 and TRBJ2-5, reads DVKVTQSSRYLVKRTGEKVFLECVQDMDHENMFWYRQDPGLGLRLIYFSYDVKMKEKGDIPEGYSVSREKKERFSLILESASTNQTSMYLCASSLSRAETQYFGPGTRLLVL.

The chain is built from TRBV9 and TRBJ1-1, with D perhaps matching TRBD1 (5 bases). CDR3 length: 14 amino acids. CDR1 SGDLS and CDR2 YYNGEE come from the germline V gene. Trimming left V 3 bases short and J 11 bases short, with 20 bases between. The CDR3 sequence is CASSGSTSGPGAFF. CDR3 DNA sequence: TGTGCCAGCAGCGGATCGACCTCGGGCCCAGGGGCTTTCTTT.

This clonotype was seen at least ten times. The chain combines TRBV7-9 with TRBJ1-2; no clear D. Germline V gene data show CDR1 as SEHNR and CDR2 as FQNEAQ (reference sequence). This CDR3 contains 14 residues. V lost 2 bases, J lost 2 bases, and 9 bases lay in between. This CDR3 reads CASSLTYGNYGYTF. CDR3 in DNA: TGTGCCAGCAGCTTAACTTATGGGAACTATGGCTACACCTTC.

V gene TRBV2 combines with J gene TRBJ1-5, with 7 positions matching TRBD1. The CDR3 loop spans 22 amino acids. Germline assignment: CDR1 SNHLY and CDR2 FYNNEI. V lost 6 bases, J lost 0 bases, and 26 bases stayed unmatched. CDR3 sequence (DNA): TGTGCCAGCAGCGATTCTATAACTTTACCGGGACAGCCGATGAATAGCAATCAGCCCCAGCATTTT. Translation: CASSDSITLPGQPMNSNQPQHF.

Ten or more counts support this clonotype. DNA of the CDR3: TGTGCCAGCAGCTTGACGGAGGACACCGGGGAGCTGTTTTTT. Protein: CASSLTEDTGELFF. This chain joins TRBV7-9 and TRBJ2-2, with D perhaps matching TRBD2 (5 bases). The V and J ends lost 3 bases and 3 bases respectively, with 8 bases between them. CDR3 size: 14 residues. In germline, CDR1 is SEHNR, CDR2 FQNEAQ (reference sequence).

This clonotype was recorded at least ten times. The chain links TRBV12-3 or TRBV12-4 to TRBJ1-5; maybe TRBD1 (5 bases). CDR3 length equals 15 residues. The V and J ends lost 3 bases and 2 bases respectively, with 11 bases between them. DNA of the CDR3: TGTGCCAGCAGTTTTTCGACAGACGGCAATCAGCCCCAGCATTTT. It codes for CASSFSTDGNQPQHF.

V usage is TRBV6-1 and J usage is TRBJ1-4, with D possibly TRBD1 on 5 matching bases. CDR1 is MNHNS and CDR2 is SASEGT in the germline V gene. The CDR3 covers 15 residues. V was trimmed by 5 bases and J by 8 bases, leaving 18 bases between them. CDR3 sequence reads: CASSIFRGRAEKLFF. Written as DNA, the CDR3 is TGTGCCAGCAGTATCTTCCGGGGGAGGGCCGAAAAACTGTTTTTT.

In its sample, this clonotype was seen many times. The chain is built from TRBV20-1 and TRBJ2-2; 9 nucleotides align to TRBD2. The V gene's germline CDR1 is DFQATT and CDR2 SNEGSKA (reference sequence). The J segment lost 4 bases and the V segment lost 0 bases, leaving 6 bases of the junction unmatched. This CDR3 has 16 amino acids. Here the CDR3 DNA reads TGCAGTGCTAGAGATGAAGGACTAGCGTTCACCGGGGAGCTGTTTTTT. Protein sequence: CSARDEGLAFTGELFF.

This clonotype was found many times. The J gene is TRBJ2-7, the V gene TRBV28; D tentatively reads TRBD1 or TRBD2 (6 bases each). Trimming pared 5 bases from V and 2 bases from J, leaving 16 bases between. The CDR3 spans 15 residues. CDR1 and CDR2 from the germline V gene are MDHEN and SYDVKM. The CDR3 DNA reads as TGTGCCAGCAGTCCCTGGGGGGCGGCGGCCTACGAGCAGTACTTC. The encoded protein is CASSPWGAAAYEQYF.

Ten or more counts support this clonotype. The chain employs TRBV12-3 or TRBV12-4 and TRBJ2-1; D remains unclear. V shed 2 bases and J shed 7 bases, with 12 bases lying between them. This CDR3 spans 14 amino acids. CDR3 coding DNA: TGTGCCAGCAGTTTAAGCCTAACCGGGAATGAGCAGTTCTTC. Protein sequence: CASSLSLTGNEQFF.

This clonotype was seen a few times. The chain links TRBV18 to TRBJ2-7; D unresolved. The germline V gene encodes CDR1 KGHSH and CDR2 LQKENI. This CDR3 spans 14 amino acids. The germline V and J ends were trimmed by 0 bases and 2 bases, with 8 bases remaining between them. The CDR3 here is CASSPPGKTYEQYV. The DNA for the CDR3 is TGTGCCAGCTCACCACCGGGAAAAACCTACGAGCAGTACGTC.

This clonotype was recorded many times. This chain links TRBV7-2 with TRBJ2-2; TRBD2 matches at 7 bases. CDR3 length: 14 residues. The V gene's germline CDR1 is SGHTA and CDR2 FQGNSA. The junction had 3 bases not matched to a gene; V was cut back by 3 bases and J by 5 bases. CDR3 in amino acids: CASSFLAVTGELFF. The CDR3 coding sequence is TGTGCCAGCAGCTTTCTAGCGGTAACCGGGGAGCTGTTTTTT.

This CDR3 reads CSAQTSGASTDTQYF. The CDR3 DNA reads as TGCAGTGCTCAGACTAGCGGGGCTAGCACAGATACGCAGTATTTT. V is TRBV20-1 and J is TRBJ2-3; TRBD2 matches 11 bases. The CDR3 length is 15 residues. V lost 5 bases, J lost 0 bases, and 4 bases stayed unmatched. Germline-derived CDR1 and CDR2 are DFQATT and SNEGSKA (reference sequence).

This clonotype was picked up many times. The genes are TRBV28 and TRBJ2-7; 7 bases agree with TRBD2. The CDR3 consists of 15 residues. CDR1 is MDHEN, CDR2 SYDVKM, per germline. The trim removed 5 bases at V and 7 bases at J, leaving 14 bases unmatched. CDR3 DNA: TGTGCCAGCAGTCCCCGACTAGCCGGGGCGGGGGAGCAGTACTTC. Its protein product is CASSPRLAGAGEQYF.

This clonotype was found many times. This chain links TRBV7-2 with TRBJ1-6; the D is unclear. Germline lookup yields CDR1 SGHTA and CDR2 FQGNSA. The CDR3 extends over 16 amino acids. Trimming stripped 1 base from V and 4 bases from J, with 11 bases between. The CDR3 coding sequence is TGTGCCAGCAGCTTAGACACGAATGGATATAATTCACCCCTCCACTTT. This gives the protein CASSLDTNGYNSPLHF.

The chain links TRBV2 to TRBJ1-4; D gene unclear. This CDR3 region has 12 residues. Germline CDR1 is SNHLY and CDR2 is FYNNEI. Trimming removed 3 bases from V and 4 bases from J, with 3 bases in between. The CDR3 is CASSDLNEKLFF. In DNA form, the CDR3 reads TGTGCCAGCAGTGACCTTAATGAAAAACTGTTTTTT. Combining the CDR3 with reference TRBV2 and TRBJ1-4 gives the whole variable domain EPEVTQTPSHQVTQMGQEVILRCVPISNHLYFYWYRQILGQKVEFLVSFYNNEISEKSEIFDDQFSVERPDGSNFTLKIRSTKLEDSAMYFCASSDLNEKLFFGSGTQLSVL.

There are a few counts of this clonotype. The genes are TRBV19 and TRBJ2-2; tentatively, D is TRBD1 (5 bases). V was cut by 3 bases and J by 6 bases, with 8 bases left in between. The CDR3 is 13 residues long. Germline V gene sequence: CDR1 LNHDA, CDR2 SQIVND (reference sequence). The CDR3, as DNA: TGTGCCAGTAGTATGACAGTAGCCGGGGAGCTGTTTTTT. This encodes CASSMTVAGELFF.

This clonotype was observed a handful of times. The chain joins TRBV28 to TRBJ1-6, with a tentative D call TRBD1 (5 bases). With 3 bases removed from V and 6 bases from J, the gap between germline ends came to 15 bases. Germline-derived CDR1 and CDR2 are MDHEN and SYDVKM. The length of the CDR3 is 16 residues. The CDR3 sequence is CASSLDKSPGNSPLHF. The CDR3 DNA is TGTGCCAGCAGTTTGGACAAGAGTCCGGGTAATTCACCCCTCCACTTT. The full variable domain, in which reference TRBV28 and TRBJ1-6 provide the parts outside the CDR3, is DVKVTQSSRYLVKRTGEKVFLECVQDMDHENMFWYRQDPGLGLRLIYFSYDVKMKEKGDIPEGYSVSREKKERFSLILESASTNQTSMYLCASSLDKSPGNSPLHFGNGTRLTVT.

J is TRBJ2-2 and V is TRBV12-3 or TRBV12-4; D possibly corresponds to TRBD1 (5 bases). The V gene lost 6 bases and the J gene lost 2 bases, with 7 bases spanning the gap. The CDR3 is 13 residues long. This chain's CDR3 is CASRQDNTGELFF. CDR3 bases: TGTGCCAGCAGACAGGACAACACCGGGGAGCTGTTTTTT.

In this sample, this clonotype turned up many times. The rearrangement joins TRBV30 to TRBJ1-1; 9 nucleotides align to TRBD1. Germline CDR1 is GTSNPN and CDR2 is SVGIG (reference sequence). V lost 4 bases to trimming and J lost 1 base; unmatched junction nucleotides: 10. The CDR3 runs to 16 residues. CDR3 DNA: TGTGCCTGGATGGGGACAGGGACAGCCTCGAACACTGAAGCTTTCTTT. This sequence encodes CAWMGTGTASNTEAFF.

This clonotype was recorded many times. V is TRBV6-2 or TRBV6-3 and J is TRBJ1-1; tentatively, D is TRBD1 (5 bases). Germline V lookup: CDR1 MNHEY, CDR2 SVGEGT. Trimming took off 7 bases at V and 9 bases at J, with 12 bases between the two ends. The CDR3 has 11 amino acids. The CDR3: CASNRGGKAFF. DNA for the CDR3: TGTGCCAGCAATCGTGGGGGGAAAGCTTTCTTT.

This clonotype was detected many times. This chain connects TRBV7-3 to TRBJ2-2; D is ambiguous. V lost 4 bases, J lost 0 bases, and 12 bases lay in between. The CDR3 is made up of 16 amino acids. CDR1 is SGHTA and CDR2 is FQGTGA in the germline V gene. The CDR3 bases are TGTGCCAGCAGCTCCCAAAAAGTTACGAACACCGGGGAGCTGTTTTTT. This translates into CASSSQKVTNTGELFF.

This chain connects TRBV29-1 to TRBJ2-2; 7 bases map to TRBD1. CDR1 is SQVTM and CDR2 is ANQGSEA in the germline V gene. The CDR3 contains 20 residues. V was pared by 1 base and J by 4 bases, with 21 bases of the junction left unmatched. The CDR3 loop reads CSVEVYGVDRAFAGTGELFF. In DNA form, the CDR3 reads TGCAGCGTTGAAGTTTACGGGGTTGACAGGGCTTTTGCAGGCACCGGGGAGCTGTTTTTT.

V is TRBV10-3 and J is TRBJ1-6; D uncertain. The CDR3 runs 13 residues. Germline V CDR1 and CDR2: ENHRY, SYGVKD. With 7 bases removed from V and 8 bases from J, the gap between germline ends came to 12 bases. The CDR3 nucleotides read TGTGCCATCAAAATCGACGGGTATTCACCCCTCCACTTT. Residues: CAIKIDGYSPLHF.

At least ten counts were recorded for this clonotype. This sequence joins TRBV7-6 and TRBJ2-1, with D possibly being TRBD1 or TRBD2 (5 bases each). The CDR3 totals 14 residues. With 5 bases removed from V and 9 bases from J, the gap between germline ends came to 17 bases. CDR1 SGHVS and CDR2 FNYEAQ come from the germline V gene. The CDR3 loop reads CASSRLGEQSEQFF. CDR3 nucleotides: TGTGCCAGCAGCCGTCTAGGGGAGCAGAGTGAGCAGTTCTTC.

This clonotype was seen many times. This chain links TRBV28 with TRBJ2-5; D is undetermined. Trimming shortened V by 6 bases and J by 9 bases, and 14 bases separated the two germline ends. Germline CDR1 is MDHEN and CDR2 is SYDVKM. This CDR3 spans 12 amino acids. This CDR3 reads CASSRSTAAQYF. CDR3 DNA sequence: TGTGCCAGCAGCCGATCCACGGCGGCCCAGTACTTC. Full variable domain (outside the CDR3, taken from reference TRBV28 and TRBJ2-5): DVKVTQSSRYLVKRTGEKVFLECVQDMDHENMFWYRQDPGLGLRLIYFSYDVKMKEKGDIPEGYSVSREKKERFSLILESASTNQTSMYLCASSRSTAAQYFGPGTRLLVL.